Shown below are 22 T cell receptor beta chains from a single sample sequenced in a study of cytomegalovirus exposure and HLA in healthy donors. The PCR had 60 Vbeta and 13 Jbeta primers. Some clones are missing from TCRdb's copy, which holds only in-frame ones; the method was immunoSEQ multiplex PCR. The top ten hold 7.8% of the sample, which has over 65,000 clones, 60% to 80% seen once. Sequenced material: PBMCs. These receptors were collected from a man aged 55 to 70 in good health and CMV-seropositive.

This clone was observed a single time. The chain has TRBV15 and TRBJ1-1; maybe TRBD1 (6 bases). V lost 0 bases, J lost 1 base, and 9 bases lay in between. There are 15 residues in the CDR3. Germline CDR1 LNHNV, CDR2 YYDKDF (reference sequence). The DNA for the CDR3 is TGTGCCACCAGCAGAGATCTGACAGGGAACACTGAAGCTTTCTTT. It specifies CATSRDLTGNTEAFF.

The V call is TRBV11-3, the J call TRBJ2-3, with D tentatively TRBD1 (6 bases). The CDR3 length is 16 residues. Germline V gene lookup returns CDR1 SGHNT and CDR2 YENEEA. The germline V and J ends were trimmed by 5 bases and 0 bases, with 15 bases remaining between them. CDR3 in amino acids: CASSDRQEASTDTQYF. For the CDR3, the DNA is TGTGCCAGCAGCGACCGACAGGAGGCTAGCACAGATACGCAGTATTTT.

This clone has more than one count but fewer than ten. An end of the junction does not agree with germline; a read error may underlie this. The rearrangement uses TRBV7-7 and TRBJ2-3, with D perhaps matching TRBD1 (5 bases). The CDR3 has 15 amino acids. In germline, CDR1 is SSHAT, CDR2 FNYEAQ (reference sequence). CDR3 region: CASSPRLGPTDTQYF. Here the CDR3 DNA reads TGTGCTAGCAGCCCGCGTCTGGGGCCCACAGATACGCAGTATTTT.

The chain employs TRBV27 and TRBJ2-3; a weak D match, TRBD1 (6 bases). The ends were cut back, 2 bases at V and 0 bases at J, with 15 bases in the middle. The CDR3 covers 17 residues. The germline gives CDR1 MNHEY, CDR2 SMNVEV (reference sequence). Here the CDR3 reads CASSLERTATSTDTQYF. The CDR3 DNA reads as TGTGCCAGCAGTTTAGAGCGGACAGCCACTAGCACAGATACGCAGTATTTT.

For the CDR3, the DNA is TGTGCCAGCAGCGTGGAGCGGGGGCCCACAGATACGCAGTATTTT. This translates into CASSVERGPTDTQYF. The rearrangement links TRBV9 to TRBJ2-3; 8 bases are shared with TRBD2. The germline gives CDR1 SGDLS, CDR2 YYNGEE. The CDR3 is made up of 15 amino acids. After removal of 2 bases from V and 2 bases from J, the junction contained 4 bases not matched to a gene. Together with reference TRBV9 and TRBJ2-3, the CDR3 gives the full variable domain: DSGVTQTPKHLITATGQRVTLRCSPRSGDLSVYWYQQSLDQGLQFLIQYYNGEERAKGNILERFSAQQFPDLHSELNLSSLELGDSALYFCASSVERGPTDTQYFGPGTRLTVL.

The CDR3 DNA follows: TGTGCCAGCAGTGACGGGCAGGGGTGGTACGAGCAGTACTTC. This translates into CASSDGQGWYEQYF. This chain uses TRBV6-1 with TRBJ2-7, with D possibly matching TRBD1 (6 bases). The CDR3 has 14 amino acids. The germline V gene has CDR1 MNHNS and CDR2 SASEGT. V lost 3 bases and J 4 bases, leaving 13 bases between the germline ends.

The rearrangement links TRBV7-6 to TRBJ2-3, with 10 nucleotides matching TRBD2. CDR1 is SGHVS and CDR2 is FNYEAQ in the germline V gene. The CDR3 has 15 residues. Losses at the gene ends were 6 bases for V and 2 bases for J; bases not matched to a gene: 5. The DNA of the CDR3 is TGTGCCAGCAGTCCAAGCGGGGGGGCCACAGATACGCAGTATTTT. This gives the protein CASSPSGGATDTQYF.

The chain couples TRBV19 to TRBJ2-7, with D perhaps TRBD1 (6 bases). In germline, CDR1 is LNHDA, CDR2 SQIVND (reference sequence). CDR3 length: 16 residues. The germline V and J ends were trimmed by 2 bases and 2 bases, with 16 bases remaining between them. The CDR3 bases are TGTGCCAGTAGTATACGAGGGGGTACTGGAACCTACGAGCAGTACTTC. It codes for CASSIRGGTGTYEQYF.

The J gene is TRBJ2-2, the V gene TRBV7-2; 9 bases agree with TRBD1. The germline CDR1 and CDR2 sequences are SGHTA and FQGNSA. The junction had 5 bases not matched to a gene; V was cut back by 5 bases and J by 4 bases. The CDR3 has 15 residues. CDR3 DNA sequence: TGTGCCAGCAGCGCTGACAGGGGGGGCACCGGGGAGCTGTTTTTT. Translated: CASSADRGGTGELFF.

The rearrangement uses TRBV2 and TRBJ2-3; 7 positions match TRBD1. V shed 3 bases and J 4 bases; nucleotides not matched to a gene: 4. CDR1 SNHLY and CDR2 FYNNEI come from the germline V gene. This CDR3 spans 14 amino acids. Written as DNA, the CDR3 is TGTGCCAGCAGTGACAGGGGGAACGCAGATACGCAGTATTTT. Its translation is CASSDRGNADTQYF. Full variable domain (missing parts from reference TRBV2 and TRBJ2-3): EPEVTQTPSHQVTQMGQEVILRCVPISNHLYFYWYRQILGQKVEFLVSFYNNEISEKSEIFDDQFSVERPDGSNFTLKIRSTKLEDSAMYFCASSDRGNADTQYFGPGTRLTVL.

In its sample, this clone was seen a few times. The rearrangement uses TRBV7-6 and TRBJ2-6, with 8 bases identical to TRBD1. The CDR3 has 20 amino acids. The V and J ends lost 0 bases and 0 bases, in that order; junction bases with no gene match: 10. The germline CDR1 and CDR2 sequences are SGHVS and FNYEAQ. In DNA form, the CDR3 reads TGTGCCAGCAGCTTAGCGCACGGTATGGGACAGGCCTCTGGGGCCAACGTCCTGACTTTC. Translated: CASSLAHGMGQASGANVLTF.

The CDR3 loop reads CASSLVTGLPTDTQYF. In nucleotides, the CDR3 is TGTGCCAGCAGCTTGGTGACCGGACTACCCACAGATACGCAGTATTTT. This chain connects TRBV5-6 to TRBJ2-3; D perhaps matches TRBD2 (6 bases). The V end lost 0 bases, the J end lost 2 bases, and 13 bases lay between the germline ends. Germline V gene data show CDR1 as SGHDT and CDR2 as YYEEEE. This CDR3 contains 16 residues.

The chain uses TRBV5-1 and TRBJ1-1, with D perhaps TRBD1 (6 bases). Germline V lookup: CDR1 SGHRS, CDR2 YFSETQ. V gave up 0 bases and J gave up 3 bases, with 18 bases separating them. CDR3 length: 17 residues. For the CDR3, the DNA is TGCGCCAGCAGCTTGGGATGGACCACAGGGAGGGACACTGAAGCTTTCTTT. This codes for CASSLGWTTGRDTEAFF. Together with reference TRBV5-1 and TRBJ1-1, the CDR3 gives the full variable domain: KAGVTQTPRYLIKTRGQQVTLSCSPISGHRSVSWYQQTPGQGLQFLFEYFSETQRNKGNFPGRFSGRQFSNSRSEMNVSTLELGDSALYLCASSLGWTTGRDTEAFFGQGTRLTVV.

This clone was seen just once. V and J are TRBV27 and TRBJ2-2; TRBD2 matches at 9 bases. Per germline, CDR1 MNHEY and CDR2 SMNVEV (reference sequence). This CDR3 spans 15 amino acids. Unmatched junction bases numbered 4, after V lost 2 bases and J lost 6 bases. The CDR3 region is CASSLVAGAAGELFF. CDR3 coding DNA: TGTGCCAGCAGTTTAGTAGCGGGAGCGGCCGGGGAGCTGTTTTTT.

This sequence joins TRBV5-1 and TRBJ1-6, with 9 bases identical to TRBD1. Unmatched junction bases numbered 7, after V lost 4 bases and J lost 14 bases. The CDR3 sequence is 13 residues long. The germline gives CDR1 SGHRS, CDR2 YFSETQ. CDR3 sequence (DNA): TGCGCCAGCAGCGAATTACAGGGGGCAACCCTCCACTTT. Residues: CASSELQGATLHF.

The chain combines TRBV6-5 with TRBJ1-2, with D perhaps TRBD1 (6 bases). Germline CDR1 is MNHEY and CDR2 is SVGAGI. The V gene lost 4 bases and the J gene lost 0 bases, with 12 bases spanning the gap. The CDR3 spans 15 residues. The CDR3 loop reads CASSLGDTANYGYTF. The CDR3, as DNA: TGTGCCAGCAGTTTGGGGGACACGGCTAACTATGGCTACACCTTC.

The V call is TRBV11-2, the J call TRBJ2-2, with 10 bases lining up with TRBD2. Per the germline V gene, CDR1 is SGHAT and CDR2 is FQNNGV. The CDR3 spans 17 residues. Trimming removed 5 bases from V and 2 bases from J; junction bases left unmatched: 8. This CDR3 reads CASSRRTSGLNTGELFF. The CDR3 DNA reads TGTGCCAGCAGCCGCAGGACTAGCGGTCTTAACACCGGGGAGCTGTTTTTT.

The V call is TRBV7-9, the J call TRBJ1-1; D gene ambiguous. The V gene's germline CDR1 is SEHNR and CDR2 FQNEAQ (reference sequence). The CDR3 has 13 amino acids. V gave up 2 bases and J gave up 5 bases, with 9 bases separating them. CDR3: CASSLSRETEAFF. In DNA, the CDR3 is TGTGCCAGCAGCTTATCTCGGGAGACTGAAGCTTTCTTT.

Relative to its sample, this clone is medium-sized. The same CDR3 arises from other DNA sequences in this sample as well. CDR3 sequence: CASSLGGSGYEQYF. The CDR3 DNA reads as TGTGCCAGCAGCTTAGGTGGGTCAGGCTACGAGCAGTACTTC. The rearrangement links TRBV7-9 to TRBJ2-7; D unclear. Germline lookup yields CDR1 SEHNR and CDR2 FQNEAQ (reference sequence). This CDR3 contains 14 residues. With 1 base removed from V and 3 bases from J, the gap between germline ends came to 10 bases. Supplemented by reference TRBV7-9 and TRBJ2-7, the full variable domain reads DTGVSQNPRHKITKRGQNVTFRCDPISEHNRLYWYRQTLGQGPEFLTYFQNEAQLEKSRLLSDRFSAERPKGSFSTLEIQRTEQGDSAMYLCASSLGGSGYEQYFGPGTRLTVT.

With respect to this clone: An end of the junction does not agree with germline; a read error may underlie this. This sequence joins TRBV6-5 and TRBJ1-2; 10 positions agree with TRBD1. This CDR3 contains 14 residues. CDR1 is MNHEY, CDR2 SVGAGI, per germline. In DNA form, the CDR3 reads TGTGCTAGCAGGGGGGACAGGGGTGCCCATGGCTACACCTTC. Translation: CASRGDRGAHGYTF.

Concerning this clone: A read error may account for a junction end that differs from germline. The rearrangement uses TRBV5-1 and TRBJ2-2; 12 nucleotides match TRBD2. CDR3 length: 17 residues. Germline loops: CDR1 SGHRS, CDR2 YFSETQ. CDR3 protein: CASRLLAGGSNTGELFF. CDR3 DNA: TGCGCCAGCCGCTTACTAGCGGGGGGTTCTAACACCGGGGAGCTGTTTTTT.

The CDR3 DNA sequence: TGCGCCAGCAGCCCAGTAGGGAGATCCGCCAAAAACATTCAGTACTTC. It codes for CASSPVGRSAKNIQYF. The chain couples TRBV4-1 to TRBJ2-4; the D gene is possibly TRBD2 (5 bases). CDR3 length equals 16 residues. CDR1 and CDR2 (germline): MGHRA, YSYEKL. With 4 bases removed from V and 1 base from J, the gap between germline ends came to 14 bases.